The 8 T cell receptor beta chains presented below share a single source sample, sequenced in a study of OX40 agonist ivuxolimab in advanced cancers. Generated by immunoSEQ multiplex PCR, the TCRdb table keeps only in-frame clones and is missing some. Among about 5,100 clones listed, 50% to 80% were seen once. The starting material was CD4+ or CD8+ T cells sorted from blood, obtained in a trial of the OX40 agonist ivuxolimab. The receptors come from an adult with an advanced solid tumor such as melanoma, head and neck, liver or kidney cancer.

This clone was picked up a small number of times. The chain recombines TRBV27 with TRBJ2-3; tentative D call: TRBD1 (6 bases). Trimming took 5 bases from V and 6 from J, leaving 12 bases between them. This CDR3 comprises 13 residues. Per the germline V gene, CDR1 is MNHEY and CDR2 is SMNVEV (reference sequence). DNA for the CDR3: TGTGCCAGCAGTGAGGGGGTCGCGGATACGCAGTATTTT. Protein product: CASSEGVADTQYF.

The chain has TRBV5-1 and TRBJ1-1; D call uncertain. The V gene lost 5 bases and the J gene lost 1 base, with 6 bases spanning the gap. In germline, CDR1 is SGHRS, CDR2 YFSETQ. CDR3 length equals 12 residues. The CDR3 spells CASRRTNTEAFF. CDR3 in DNA: TGCGCCAGCAGACGGACGAACACTGAAGCTTTCTTT.

The chain is built from TRBV27 and TRBJ1-5; D may be TRBD1 (6 bases). Germline lookup yields CDR1 MNHEY and CDR2 SMNVEV (reference sequence). V lost 5 bases, J lost 2 bases, and 10 bases lay in between. There are 14 residues in the CDR3. The CDR3 sequence is CASSPRGGNQPQHF. As DNA, the CDR3 is TGTGCCAGCAGTCCCAGGGGCGGCAATCAGCCCCAGCATTTT.

This chain joins TRBV6-6 and TRBJ2-2; 9 positions match TRBD1. The J segment lost 3 bases and the V segment lost 6 bases, leaving 2 bases of the junction unmatched. The CDR3 loop spans 14 amino acids. Germline-derived CDR1 and CDR2 are MNHNY and SVGAGI (reference sequence). CDR3 sequence reads: CASSRDRDTGELFF. CDR3 DNA sequence: TGTGCCAGCAGCCGGGACAGGGACACCGGGGAGCTGTTTTTT.

The V call is TRBV28, the J call TRBJ2-1; 11 bases align to TRBD2. The CDR3 spans 18 residues. V shed 3 bases and J 4 bases; nucleotides not matched to a gene: 11. The germline V gene has CDR1 MDHEN and CDR2 SYDVKM. The CDR3 is CASSFPIAGGYTYNEQFF. The CDR3 region has the DNA TGTGCCAGCAGTTTCCCAATAGCGGGAGGGTACACTTACAATGAGCAGTTCTTC.

The V and J genes are TRBV28 and TRBJ1-1, with 7 bases lining up with TRBD1. This CDR3 region has 13 residues. Per germline, CDR1 MDHEN and CDR2 SYDVKM. Trimming removed 10 bases from V and 2 bases from J; junction bases left unmatched: 7. CDR3 bases: TGTGCCAACCGACAGGGAACCAACACTGAAGCTTTCTTT. Its protein product is CANRQGTNTEAFF.

This clone came up once. The chain carries TRBV7-2 and TRBJ2-1; 11 positions agree with TRBD2. Trimming removed 3 bases from V and 3 bases from J; junction bases left unmatched: 1. The CDR3 covers 15 residues. Germline V gives CDR1 SGHTA, CDR2 FQGNSA. This CDR3 is CASSFGLAGYNEQFF. CDR3 nucleotide sequence: TGTGCCAGCAGCTTTGGACTAGCGGGCTACAATGAGCAGTTCTTC.

This chain connects TRBV6-1 to TRBJ2-1; a possible D gene is TRBD1 (5 bases). Germline CDR1 and CDR2: MNHNS and SASEGT. The V gene lost 4 bases and the J gene lost 8 bases, with 15 bases spanning the gap. CDR3 length: 14 amino acids. The CDR3 here is CASSVIMAGYEQFF. The DNA of the CDR3 is TGTGCCAGCAGTGTCATAATGGCAGGGTATGAGCAGTTCTTC.